This T cell receptor beta chain is from a study of vaccination and CD4 T cells after COVID-19. About the research overall: Researchers treated cells with overlapping spike peptides taken from SARS-CoV-2, HCoV-NL63, HCoV-OC43 and HCoV-229E.

In regard to this clonotype: The target antigen is unknown.

The assay that was used to sequence DNA from cultured CD4+ T cells was the Oncomine TCR Beta short-read assay. Each CDR3 protein is one row after TCRdb ran MiXCR on the PCR reads. This sample has around 20,000 distinct CDR3 sequences, with less than 50% found just once. Stated treatment: approximately nine-day PBMC culture with coronavirus spike peptide pools or control peptides (ViraFEST assay). TCR sequencing followed the expansion of antigen-specific T cells with peptide pools in ViraFEST. With 9.5 to 10 ug/ml peptide pools and roughly 10 IU/ml IL-2, PBMCs were cultured at approximately 2 million per well. This CDR3 comprises 13 residues. The germline V and J ends were trimmed by 1 base and 4 bases, with 6 bases remaining between them. Looked up from germline, CDR1 is SGHTA and CDR2 is FQGTGA.

This sequence was found in a human donor who had recovered from COVID-19. The rearrangement joins TRBV7-3 to TRBJ2-3; D uncertain. The sample consisted of CD4+ T cells from blood, cultured in vitro. The CDR3 nucleotides are TGTGCCAGCAGCTTAAGTGGGTCAGATACGCAGTATTTT. It encodes CASSLSGSDTQYF.